Shown below are 28 T cell receptor beta chains from a single sample sequenced in a study of shared clonotypes between healthy human individuals. Using immunoSEQ multiplex PCR, the repertoire was profiled, and TCRdb retains in-frame clones only, with some absent. This repertoire shows approximately 640,000 clones, approximately 75% found once; its top ten account for about 2%. The sequencing input was memory CD4+ T cells sorted from blood. Sample subset: CD45RA-negative fraction. These receptors originate from a woman younger than 45 in good health.

The gene calls are TRBV6-1 and TRBJ2-7, with no clear D. V was cut by 1 base and J by 4 bases, with 11 bases left in between. The CDR3 consists of 14 residues. The germline V gene encodes CDR1 MNHNS and CDR2 SASEGT. CDR3 amino acids: CASSEGGLRYEQYF. The CDR3 DNA reads as TGTGCCAGCAGTGAAGGGGGATTGAGGTACGAGCAGTACTTC.

This clone was detected only once. This sequence joins TRBV7-3 and TRBJ2-7, with 9 positions matching TRBD2. This CDR3 region has 16 residues. The germline V gene has CDR1 SGHTA and CDR2 FQGTGA. With 4 bases clipped from V and 6 bases from J, the junction kept 13 bases outside the gene matches. The CDR3 protein is CASSSGAGGLAGEQYF. CDR3 bases: TGTGCCAGCAGCTCTGGGGCCGGGGGACTAGCCGGCGAGCAGTACTTC.

This clone was recorded only once. The gene calls are TRBV10-3 and TRBJ1-3; D gene unclear. This CDR3 contains 14 residues. The ends were cut back, 8 bases at V and 0 bases at J, with 11 bases in the middle. Germline V CDR1 and CDR2: ENHRY, SYGVKD. CDR3 residues: CAISDPVSGNTIYF. The CDR3 nucleotides are TGTGCCATCTCAGATCCAGTCTCTGGAAACACCATATATTTT.

This chain connects TRBV25-1 to TRBJ1-2, with D possibly matching TRBD1 (5 bases). Trimming pared 2 bases from V and 8 bases from J, leaving 18 bases between. Germline V CDR1 and CDR2: MGHDK, SYGVNS. The CDR3 has 15 residues. DNA for the CDR3: TGTGCCAGCAGTGAACGGGGAAGGGGTTCGGGAGGCTACACCTTC. Protein sequence: CASSERGRGSGGYTF.

The J gene is TRBJ2-3, the V gene TRBV19, with 7 bases fitting TRBD1. The CDR3 has 15 residues. With 4 bases clipped from V and 2 bases from J, the junction kept 6 bases outside the gene matches. Germline loops: CDR1 LNHDA, CDR2 SQIVND (reference sequence). The CDR3 DNA reads as TGTGCCAGTAGTACTCACGGGACAGTCACAGATACGCAGTATTTT. Translated, it gives CASSTHGTVTDTQYF.

The chain is built from TRBV9 and TRBJ2-5; unclear D gene. The CDR3 contains 14 residues. Trimming took 2 bases from V and 5 from J, leaving 13 bases between them. Germline CDR1 and CDR2: SGDLS and YYNGEE. The CDR3 region is CASSVYLYEETQYF. DNA of the CDR3: TGTGCCAGCAGCGTGTATCTCTACGAGGAGACCCAGTACTTC. The full variable domain, completed using reference TRBV9 and TRBJ2-5, is DSGVTQTPKHLITATGQRVTLRCSPRSGDLSVYWYQQSLDQGLQFLIQYYNGEERAKGNILERFSAQQFPDLHSELNLSSLELGDSALYFCASSVYLYEETQYFGPGTRLLVL.

The chain employs TRBV7-9 and TRBJ1-2; 9 nucleotides agree with TRBD1. The V gene end was trimmed by 6 bases and the J gene end by 3 bases; junction bases not matched to a gene: 11. Germline V gene data show CDR1 as SEHNR and CDR2 as FQNEAQ (reference sequence). The CDR3 extends over 16 amino acids. CDR3 loop: CASRGDMTGGDYGYTF. In DNA form, the CDR3 reads TGTGCCAGCAGAGGTGATATGACAGGGGGTGACTATGGCTACACCTTC.

Only a few counts were recorded for this clone. The rearrangement joins TRBV5-1 to TRBJ1-5, with D possibly matching TRBD1 (6 bases). The CDR3 has 15 residues. V gave up 0 bases and J gave up 5 bases, with 12 bases separating them. CDR1 and CDR2 (germline): SGHRS, YFSETQ. For the CDR3, the DNA is TGCGCCAGCAGCTTGGACGGACAGCCAGATCAGCCCCAGCATTTT. It translates to CASSLDGQPDQPQHF.

The chain combines TRBV7-9 with TRBJ2-2, with 8 bases matching TRBD2. Trimming removed 2 bases from V and 5 bases from J; junction bases left unmatched: 1. CDR3 size: 14 residues. Germline CDR1 reads SEHNR; CDR2 reads FQNEAQ (reference sequence). CDR3 protein: CASSLSGRTGELFF. The CDR3 bases are TGTGCCAGCAGCTTAAGCGGGAGAACCGGGGAGCTGTTTTTT.

This clone appeared a single time. The chain is built from TRBV7-9 and TRBJ2-7, with D maybe TRBD1 (7 bases). Deletions cut 6 bases from V and 0 bases from J, with 12 bases between. The CDR3 sequence is 14 residues long. Germline V gene data show CDR1 as SEHNR and CDR2 as FQNEAQ (reference sequence). CDR3 coding DNA: TGTGCCAGCAGGCGGGACAGAGCCTCCTACGAGCAGTACTTC. Its translation: CASRRDRASYEQYF.

With respect to this clone: The junction differs from germline at one of its ends, possibly a read error. This rearrangement joins TRBV30 to TRBJ2-7; D remains unclear. CDR1 and CDR2 (germline): GTSNPN, SVGIG (reference sequence). This CDR3 is built from 13 residues. CDR3 protein: CAWSPLPGLRTNF. As DNA, the CDR3 is TGTGCCTGGAGTCCCCTCCCAGGCCTGAGAACGAACTTC.

This clone has just a few counts. The CDR3 spells CAISDVGGNQPQHF. CDR3 coding DNA: TGTGCCATCAGTGATGTAGGGGGCAATCAGCCCCAGCATTTT. The rearrangement joins TRBV10-3 to TRBJ1-5; D is possibly TRBD1 (5 bases). Deletions cut 3 bases from V and 2 bases from J, with 8 bases between. Germline V CDR1 and CDR2: ENHRY, SYGVKD. This CDR3 has 14 amino acids.

The V call is TRBV7-7, the J call TRBJ2-3, with TRBD1 matching 8 bases. The CDR3 is made up of 15 amino acids. With 6 bases clipped from V and 1 base from J, the junction kept 6 bases outside the gene matches. The germline V gene has CDR1 SSHAT and CDR2 FNYEAQ (reference sequence). The chain's CDR3 is CASSPTGEGTDTQYF. CDR3 coding DNA: TGTGCCAGCAGTCCGACAGGGGAGGGCACAGATACGCAGTATTTT.

The chain joins TRBV18 to TRBJ1-1, with a weak D call TRBD1 (5 bases). Trimming left V 2 bases short and J 1 base short, with 8 bases between. The CDR3 loop spans 14 amino acids. Germline V gene data show CDR1 as KGHSH and CDR2 as LQKENI. The CDR3 DNA follows: TGTGCCAGCTCACCAATTACAGGGAACACTGAAGCTTTCTTT. It yields the protein CASSPITGNTEAFF.

V and J are TRBV5-1 and TRBJ2-7, with D hard to call. V dropped 0 bases and J dropped 1 base, with 8 bases sitting between them. CDR1 SGHRS and CDR2 YFSETQ come from the germline V gene. The CDR3 totals 14 residues. The CDR3 protein is CASSLAMISYEQYF. The CDR3 region has the DNA TGCGCCAGCAGCTTGGCCATGATTTCCTACGAGCAGTACTTC.

This clone was picked up a small number of times. The sample carries other DNA sequences with the same CDR3. The chain combines TRBV7-2 with TRBJ2-7; unclear D gene. Germline V gene data show CDR1 as SGHTA and CDR2 as FQGNSA. The CDR3 length is 13 residues. Trimming took off 5 bases at V and 2 bases at J, with 10 bases between the two ends. For the CDR3, the DNA is TGTGCCAGCAGCCCCTACCTAACCTACGAGCAGTACTTC. It translates to CASSPYLTYEQYF.

V and J are TRBV6-6 and TRBJ1-5; D is ambiguous. CDR1 is MNHNY, CDR2 SVGAGI, per germline (reference sequence). This CDR3 has 13 residues. The V and J ends lost 6 bases and 8 bases respectively, with 14 bases between them. The CDR3 sequence: CASSPLGWEPQHF. The CDR3 region has the DNA TGTGCCAGCAGCCCCCTGGGCTGGGAGCCCCAGCATTTT.

This chain uses TRBV27 with TRBJ1-1; D is unresolved. Trimming pared 5 bases from V and 4 bases from J, leaving 20 bases between. CDR3 length: 16 residues. Germline CDR1 MNHEY, CDR2 SMNVEV (reference sequence). CDR3 loop: CASSPRGRRTSTEAFF. CDR3 in DNA: TGTGCCAGCAGTCCCCGAGGCAGACGAACAAGCACTGAAGCTTTCTTT.

The chain couples TRBV19 to TRBJ2-1; tentatively, D is TRBD2 (6 bases). Germline loops: CDR1 LNHDA, CDR2 SQIVND (reference sequence). The CDR3 is 14 amino acids. The V gene lost 6 bases and the J gene lost 7 bases, with 16 bases spanning the gap. Written as DNA, the CDR3 is TGTGCCAGTAGGATCCGGGAGACGGGGAATGAGCAGTTCTTC. Protein sequence: CASRIRETGNEQFF. Using reference TRBV19 and TRBJ2-1 for the parts outside the CDR3, the full variable domain is DGGITQSPKYLFRKEGQNVTLSCEQNLNHDAMYWYRQDPGQGLRLIYYSQIVNDFQKGDIAEGYSVSREKKESFPLTVTSAQKNPTAFYLCASRIRETGNEQFFGPGTRLTVL.

This clone has more than one count but fewer than ten. The chain employs TRBV5-1 and TRBJ2-7; possible D gene TRBD1, 5 bases. V shed 5 bases and J shed 0 bases, with 9 bases lying between them. Germline assignment: CDR1 SGHRS and CDR2 YFSETQ. The CDR3 runs to 13 residues. This CDR3 reads CASSSDSSYEQYF. For the CDR3, the DNA is TGCGCCAGCAGTTCCGACAGCTCCTACGAGCAGTACTTC.

The count of this clone is one. The rearrangement joins TRBV5-1 to TRBJ2-2; 8 bases agree with TRBD2. Trimming cost V 4 bases and J 6 bases; bases outside gene matches: 5. Germline lookup yields CDR1 SGHRS and CDR2 YFSETQ. The CDR3 consists of 14 residues. The CDR3 DNA is TGCGCCAGCAGCCTGGGACTAGTGGCCGGGGAGCTGTTTTTT. It translates to CASSLGLVAGELFF.

The J gene is TRBJ1-3, the V gene TRBV6-5; D is unclear. Germline V gives CDR1 MNHEY, CDR2 SVGAGI. This CDR3 has 14 amino acids. V lost 6 bases, J lost 0 bases, and 9 bases lay in between. Written as DNA, the CDR3 is TGTGCCAGCAGCTCCGACATCTCTGGAAACACCATATATTTT. This codes for CASSSDISGNTIYF.

The chain links TRBV29-1 to TRBJ1-4; D is uncertain. V was shortened by 5 bases and J by 4 bases, with 5 bases between the two germline ends. The length of the CDR3 is 11 residues. The germline CDR1 and CDR2 sequences are SQVTM and ANQGSEA. CDR3 coding DNA: TGCAGCGTTTTCAATAATGAAAAACTGTTTTTT. Translation: CSVFNNEKLFF.

This sequence joins TRBV5-1 and TRBJ2-7, with D unclear. Germline V lookup: CDR1 SGHRS, CDR2 YFSETQ. The CDR3 runs to 12 residues. The V gene lost 2 bases and the J gene lost 0 bases, with 3 bases spanning the gap. CDR3 coding DNA: TGCGCCAGCAGCTTCGGCTCCTACGAGCAGTACTTC. Amino acids: CASSFGSYEQYF. Together with reference TRBV5-1 and TRBJ2-7, the CDR3 gives the full variable domain: KAGVTQTPRYLIKTRGQQVTLSCSPISGHRSVSWYQQTPGQGLQFLFEYFSETQRNKGNFPGRFSGRQFSNSRSEMNVSTLELGDSALYLCASSFGSYEQYFGPGTRLTVT.

The rearrangement joins TRBV10-1 to TRBJ2-6; D call uncertain. CDR1 is WNHNN, CDR2 SYGVQD, per germline (reference sequence). V was cut by 5 bases and J by 0 bases, with 5 bases left in between. The CDR3 is 14 amino acids. This CDR3 reads CASSRDSGANVLTF. The CDR3 DNA is TGCGCCAGCAGTAGGGACTCTGGGGCCAACGTCCTGACTTTC.

This clone was seen repeatedly, ten times or more. The chain recombines TRBV9 with TRBJ2-6, with a weak D call TRBD1 (6 bases). V was pared by 3 bases and J by 0 bases, with 13 bases between. The CDR3 runs 17 residues. The germline V gene has CDR1 SGDLS and CDR2 YYNGEE. CDR3 DNA: TGTGCCAGCAGCGGCGGACAGACCAACTCTGGGGCCAACGTCCTGACTTTC. As protein: CASSGGQTNSGANVLTF. Looking up the rest from reference TRBV9 and TRBJ2-6 gives the full variable domain: DSGVTQTPKHLITATGQRVTLRCSPRSGDLSVYWYQQSLDQGLQFLIQYYNGEERAKGNILERFSAQQFPDLHSELNLSSLELGDSALYFCASSGGQTNSGANVLTFGAGSRLTVL.

V gene TRBV7-8 combines with J gene TRBJ2-3; 7 bases match TRBD2. This CDR3 is built from 14 residues. Germline values: CDR1 SGHVS, CDR2 FQNEAQ. V dropped 3 bases and J dropped 1; count of bases not matched to a gene: 1. The CDR3 region is CASSFGLGTDTQYF. In DNA form, the CDR3 reads TGTGCCAGCAGCTTCGGACTAGGCACAGATACGCAGTATTTT.

The chain combines TRBV6-6 with TRBJ1-5, with TRBD1 matching over 8 bases. Germline V gives CDR1 MNHNY, CDR2 SVGAGI (reference sequence). V was pared by 7 bases and J by 5 bases, with 7 bases of the junction left unmatched. The CDR3 is made up of 14 amino acids. The CDR3 nucleotides read TGTGCCAGCAACCAGGACAGGGCCCATCAGCCCCAGCATTTT. This translates into CASNQDRAHQPQHF.